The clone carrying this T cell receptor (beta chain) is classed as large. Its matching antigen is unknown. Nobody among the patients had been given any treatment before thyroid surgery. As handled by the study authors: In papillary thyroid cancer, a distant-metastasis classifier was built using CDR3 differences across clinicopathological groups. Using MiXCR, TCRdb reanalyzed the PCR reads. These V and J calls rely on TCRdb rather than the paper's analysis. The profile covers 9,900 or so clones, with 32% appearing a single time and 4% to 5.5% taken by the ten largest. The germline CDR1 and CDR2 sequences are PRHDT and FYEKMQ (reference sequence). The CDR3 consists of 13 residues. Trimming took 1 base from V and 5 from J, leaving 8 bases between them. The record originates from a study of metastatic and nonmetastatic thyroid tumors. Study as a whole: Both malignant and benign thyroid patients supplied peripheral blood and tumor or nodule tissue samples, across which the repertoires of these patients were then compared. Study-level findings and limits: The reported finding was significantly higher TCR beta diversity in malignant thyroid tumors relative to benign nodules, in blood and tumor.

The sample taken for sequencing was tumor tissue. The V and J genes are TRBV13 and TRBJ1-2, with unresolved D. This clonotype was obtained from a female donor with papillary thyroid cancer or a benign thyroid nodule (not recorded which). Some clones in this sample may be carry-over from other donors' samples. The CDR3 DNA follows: TGTGCCAGCAGCTTAGATCACGGATATGGCTACACCTTC. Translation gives CASSLDHGYGYTF.